These 22 T cell receptor beta chains came from one sample sequenced in a study of T cells in Graves' hyperthyroidism and ophthalmopathy. The investigators amplified TCR beta CDR3 regions from RNA transcripts. HTBI primers were used for first-round RT-PCR of the TCR CDR3. One entry per CDR3 protein, called by TCRdb with MiXCR from the multiplex PCR reads. The sample shows hundreds of thousands of distinct CDR3 sequences, around 20% of them seen only once. Sequencing was carried out using blood. These TCRs come from a woman between 50 and 59 years old with Graves' hyperthyroidism that later progressed to Graves' ophthalmopathy.

This clonotype was seen many times. The chain employs TRBV7-2 and TRBJ1-1; D possibly corresponds to TRBD1 (5 bases). This CDR3 comprises 14 residues. Germline V gene lookup returns CDR1 SGHTA and CDR2 FQGNSA. Trimming stripped 7 bases from V and 1 base from J, with 13 bases between. CDR3 residues: CASNRWGENTEAFF. The CDR3 DNA reads TGTGCCAGCAACCGGTGGGGGGAGAACACTGAAGCTTTCTTT.

The chain couples TRBV18 to TRBJ1-4; D remains unclear. Germline V lookup: CDR1 KGHSH, CDR2 LQKENI. V lost 2 bases and J lost 7, with 11 bases in between. This CDR3 spans 14 amino acids. CDR3 region: CASSPGQDREKLFF. The CDR3 DNA reads TGTGCCAGCTCACCAGGGCAGGATCGTGAAAAACTGTTTTTT. The full variable domain, in which reference TRBV18 and TRBJ1-4 provide the parts outside the CDR3, is NAGVMQNPRHLVRRRGQEARLRCSPMKGHSHVYWYRQLPEEGLKFMVYLQKENIIDESGMPKERFSAEFPKEGPSILRIQQVVRGDSAAYFCASSPGQDREKLFFGSGTQLSVL.

In DNA, the CDR3 is TGCAGTATTAGCGGGGCCGCGGTAGATACGCAGTATTTT. Its protein is CSISGAAVDTQYF. The chain links TRBV20-1 to TRBJ2-3; TRBD2 matches at 8 bases. Losses at the gene ends were 8 bases for V and 5 bases for J; bases not matched to a gene: 9. The CDR3 covers 13 residues. Germline lookup yields CDR1 DFQATT and CDR2 SNEGSKA (reference sequence).

The rearrangement links TRBV20-1 to TRBJ1-2; D uncertain. V lost 0 bases, J lost 4 bases, and 9 bases lay in between. The CDR3 loop spans 13 amino acids. Germline loops: CDR1 DFQATT, CDR2 SNEGSKA (reference sequence). CDR3 residues: CSAREDGPYGYTF. The CDR3 DNA follows: TGCAGTGCTAGAGAGGACGGACCCTATGGCTACACCTTC.

This clonotype has a count of ten or more. V gene TRBV7-2 combines with J gene TRBJ2-5; D is unclear. Per germline, CDR1 SGHTA and CDR2 FQGNSA. The V end was cut by 5 bases, the J end by 1 base, with 5 bases between. The CDR3 spans 12 residues. The CDR3 sequence: CASSPPQETQYF. The DNA of the CDR3 is TGTGCCAGCAGCCCCCCCCAAGAGACCCAGTACTTC.

This clonotype was detected only a few times. For the CDR3, the DNA is TGCAGTGCTAGAGATCGCGGGGGTCGGCAAGAGACCCAGTACTTC. Protein product: CSARDRGGRQETQYF. The chain recombines TRBV20-1 with TRBJ2-5, with 7 bases that match TRBD2. V shed 0 bases, J shed 2 bases, and the junction held 6 bases outside the gene matches. This CDR3 region has 15 residues. Per germline, CDR1 DFQATT and CDR2 SNEGSKA (reference sequence).

This clonotype was seen more than once but under ten times. V gene TRBV6-1 combines with J gene TRBJ1-6; a weak D match, TRBD1 (5 bases). V lost 5 bases, J lost 7 bases, and 24 bases lay in between. The CDR3 is made up of 18 amino acids. The V gene's germline CDR1 is MNHNS and CDR2 SASEGT. CDR3 loop: CASSNPLGLGGWNSPLHF. The CDR3, as DNA: TGTGCCAGCAGTAACCCCCTAGGGTTGGGGGGATGGAATTCACCCCTCCACTTT.

The V call is TRBV7-9, the J call TRBJ1-3; the D gene is possibly TRBD1 (5 bases). The ends were cut back, 1 base at V and 2 bases at J, with 12 bases in the middle. CDR1 SEHNR and CDR2 FQNEAQ come from the germline V gene (reference sequence). There are 16 residues in the CDR3. DNA for the CDR3: TGTGCCAGCAGCTTAGATCCGGGGGTGGCTGGAAACACCATATATTTT. It translates to CASSLDPGVAGNTIYF.

The sample holds many counts of this clonotype. This chain joins TRBV5-6 and TRBJ2-1; 7 nucleotides line up with TRBD1. V was pared by 3 bases and J by 4 bases, with 10 bases of the junction left unmatched. Germline V gene data show CDR1 as SGHDT and CDR2 as YYEEEE. This CDR3 is 16 amino acids long. The CDR3 nucleotides read TGTGCCAGCAGCTGGCCCGGGACAGATGTATACAATGAGCAGTTCTTC. Translation: CASSWPGTDVYNEQFF.

This clonotype appeared a few times. V usage is TRBV9 and J usage is TRBJ1-3; 9 nucleotides agree with TRBD1. This CDR3 comprises 17 residues. Trimming cost V 2 bases and J 1 base; bases outside gene matches: 7. In germline, CDR1 is SGDLS, CDR2 YYNGEE. The CDR3 coding sequence is TGTGCCAGCAGCGTGTTACCGACAGGGGGTTCTGGAAACACCATATATTTT. Its translation is CASSVLPTGGSGNTIYF.

This clonotype occurred many times. The V gene is TRBV30, the J gene TRBJ1-5; the match to TRBD1 covers 8 bases. The V and J ends lost 1 base and 7 bases, in that order; junction bases with no gene match: 6. CDR3 size: 14 residues. Germline CDR1 is GTSNPN and CDR2 is SVGIG (reference sequence). Here the CDR3 reads CAWSEQGDGQPQHF. The DNA of the CDR3 is TGTGCCTGGAGTGAACAGGGGGACGGACAGCCCCAGCATTTT.

This clonotype has only a few counts. The rearrangement links TRBV7-2 to TRBJ2-7, with D perhaps matching TRBD1 (6 bases). V gave up 4 bases and J gave up 1 base, with 23 bases separating them. In germline, CDR1 is SGHTA, CDR2 FQGNSA. This CDR3 comprises 18 residues. The DNA of the CDR3 is TGTGCCAGCAGCTATACCCCCCGGGACAACCTATTGTCCTACGAGCAGTACTTC. Translation gives CASSYTPRDNLLSYEQYF.

This clonotype was detected once. One end of the junction fails to match germline, which may point to a read error. J is TRBJ2-2 and V is TRBV7-9; D is uncertain. The CDR3 runs 14 residues. Germline CDR1 SEHNR, CDR2 FQNEAQ (reference sequence). The CDR3 nucleotides are TGTGCCAGCAGCTCAAGGGCGAACAGCGGGGAGCTGTTTTTT. Amino acid sequence: CASSSRANSGELFF. Looking up the rest from reference TRBV7-9 and TRBJ2-2 gives the full variable domain: DTGVSQNPRHKITKRGQNVTFRCDPISEHNRLYWYRQTLGQGPEFLTYFQNEAQLEKSRLLSDRFSAERPKGSFSTLEIQRTEQGDSAMYLCASSSRANSGELFFGEGSRLTVL.

This clonotype was counted a few times. This chain connects TRBV6-6 to TRBJ1-4; the D gene is possibly TRBD1 (5 bases). Germline loops: CDR1 MNHNY, CDR2 SVGAGI (reference sequence). This CDR3 contains 17 residues. V was pared by 0 bases and J by 6 bases, with 17 bases between. In nucleotides, the CDR3 is TGTGCCAGCAGTTACTCAGCCGGGTGGGGGGATGATGAAAAACTGTTTTTT. Translated: CASSYSAGWGDDEKLFF.

This rearrangement joins TRBV15 to TRBJ1-2; no clear D. Germline V gene lookup returns CDR1 LNHNV and CDR2 YYDKDF (reference sequence). This CDR3 spans 13 amino acids. The germline V and J ends were trimmed by 0 bases and 6 bases, with 8 bases remaining between them. The CDR3 is CATSRDLVDGYTF. In DNA form, the CDR3 reads TGTGCCACCAGCAGAGATCTGGTCGATGGCTACACCTTC.

This clonotype was detected many times. The chain employs TRBV3-1 and TRBJ1-2; the D is unclear. CDR1 and CDR2 (germline): LGHDT, YNNKEL (reference sequence). The CDR3 spans 14 residues. Trimming took 0 bases from V and 7 from J, leaving 12 bases between them. CDR3 region: CASSQDLGRRGYTF. CDR3 DNA: TGTGCCAGCAGCCAAGATCTGGGTCGACGTGGCTACACCTTC.

This clonotype has a count of ten or more. The genes are TRBV20-1 and TRBJ1-4; tentatively, D is TRBD1 (5 bases). In germline, CDR1 is DFQATT, CDR2 SNEGSKA (reference sequence). Trimming pared 4 bases from V and 8 bases from J, leaving 11 bases between. The CDR3 length is 12 residues. CDR3 bases: TGCAGTGCTAAAGGGGTTAACGAAAAACTGTTTTTT. Encoded protein: CSAKGVNEKLFF.

The DNA for the CDR3 is TGTGCCAGCGGACTAGCGTACACAGATACGCAGTATTTT. Translating it yields CASGLAYTDTQYF. The chain combines TRBV7-9 with TRBJ2-3; 9 bases fit TRBD2. J gave up 2 bases and V 8 bases, and 2 bases lay outside the gene matches. The CDR3 is 13 amino acids. Germline V gene sequence: CDR1 SEHNR, CDR2 FQNEAQ (reference sequence).

The rearrangement uses TRBV5-1 and TRBJ1-1, with D possibly being TRBD1 (5 bases). Trimming removed 2 bases at V and 4 bases at J, with 15 bases between. CDR1 is SGHRS and CDR2 is YFSETQ in the germline V gene. There are 15 residues in the CDR3. The chain's CDR3 is CASSFVGGDGTEAFF. The CDR3 DNA is TGCGCCAGCAGCTTTGTTGGTGGGGACGGCACTGAAGCTTTCTTT.

V and J are TRBV24-1 and TRBJ2-1; a possible D gene is TRBD1 (5 bases). The CDR3 is 15 residues long. Trimming took off 1 base at V and 2 bases at J, with 8 bases between the two ends. Germline V gene sequence: CDR1 KGHDR, CDR2 SFDVKD. CDR3 nucleotides: TGTGCCACCAGTGATTTTGGGGCAGCCTACAATGAGCAGTTCTTC. Its protein product is CATSDFGAAYNEQFF.

This clonotype has ten or more counts. The V call is TRBV30, the J call TRBJ1-6, with 7 bases identical to TRBD1. The CDR3 runs 15 residues. The germline V gene has CDR1 GTSNPN and CDR2 SVGIG (reference sequence). Losses at the gene ends were 0 bases for V and 9 bases for J; bases not matched to a gene: 8. The DNA of the CDR3 is TGTGCCTGGAGTGTACGGAACAGGGGACCTTCACCCCTCCACTTT. As protein: CAWSVRNRGPSPLHF.

In this sample, this clonotype turned up many times. V usage is TRBV12-3 or TRBV12-4 and J usage is TRBJ1-2, with TRBD1 identical over 9 bases. Losses at the gene ends were 5 bases for V and 4 bases for J; bases not matched to a gene: 14. The length of the CDR3 is 17 residues. The CDR3 bases are TGTGCCAGCAGTCCGCGAAGGACAGGGGACGGGGGCTATGGCTACACCTTC. It translates to CASSPRRTGDGGYGYTF.